This T cell receptor beta chain was observed in a study of CD8+ T cells in alopecia areata. Overall study: Treated patients were given 5 to 10 mg oral tofacitinib twice daily. A 6-month off-drug phase came after tofacitinib, which had lasted 6 to 18 months.

RNA extraction was followed by reverse transcription into cDNA, which acted as the sequencing template. Measured with immunoSEQ multiplex PCR; TCRdb has only the in-frame clones, and not every one. The sample lists 150,000 to 180,000 clones; around half were seen once. Concerning this clone itself: Antigen: not known.

Trimming left V 0 bases short and J 7 bases short, with 9 bases between. The germline gives CDR1 MNHEY, CDR2 SVGAGI. The CDR3 has 13 residues. Overall study findings and caveats: Scalp sequencing also captures normal skin's resident alphabeta T cells. In lesional scalp, particularly from alopecia totalis/universalis, clonality was higher than in normal scalp.

Sequences were derived from CD8+ T cells sorted from blood, sampled at week 0. The source of this sequence is a human donor with alopecia areata. This chain joins TRBV6-5 and TRBJ1-1; the D is unclear. CDR3 sequence reads: CASSYSRQGEAFF. The CDR3 nucleotides are TGTGCCAGCAGTTACTCTCGGCAAGGTGAAGCTTTCTTT.